This T cell receptor beta chain was identified in a study of blood T cells in healthy people across ages. For the study at large: Using template switching, researchers captured about one barcoded beta molecule for each two T cells.

The study's findings and limits: As age increased, TCR beta diversity per million T cells fell in a roughly linear fashion.

In this sample, this clonotype turned up a few times. What it recognizes is unknown. The length of the CDR3 is 15 residues. Trimming took 0 bases from V and 3 from J, leaving 10 bases between them. Germline V gene sequence: CDR1 MGHRA, CDR2 YSYEKL. Primers used in a second PCR of about 7 to 12 cycles were a sample-barcoded 5' primer and a J-beta primer mix. TCRdb analysed the 5' RACE reads with MiXCR anew, one entry per CDR3 protein. In the table there are around 1.1 million distinct CDR3 sequences, roughly two fifths of which are singletons. This clonotype was sampled from a man between 18 and 29 years old in good health. The chain uses TRBV4-1 and TRBJ2-3, with D perhaps matching TRBD2 (6 bases). The sample comprised blood. The CDR3 DNA sequence: TGCGCCAGCAGCCAAGACCCCGGGGGTACAGATACGCAGTATTTT. Translated, it gives CASSQDPGGTDTQYF.